This T cell receptor beta chain derives from a study of blood T cell repertoires in COVID-19. TCRdb's table, derived via immunoSEQ multiplex PCR, lists solely in-frame clones and lacks some. The sample carries 170,000 or so clones, roughly 75% recorded once. The CDR3 totals 13 residues. V lost 7 bases and J lost 7; bases outside the gene matches: 8. The source material was peripheral blood. The chain couples TRBV12-3 or TRBV12-4 to TRBJ2-7; 9 bases fit TRBD2. The sequence was collected from a man aged 70-80 years with active or convalescent COVID-19. CDR3 DNA: TGTGCCAGCACCAGGGGACTAGCATTTGAGCAGTACTTC. Translation gives CASTRGLAFEQYF.